The 22 T cell receptor beta chains below all came from one sample that was sequenced in a study of shared clonotypes between healthy human individuals. Repertoires were generated with immunoSEQ multiplex PCR, while TCRdb's copy carries only in-frame clones and drops some. The sample holds more than 2,000,000 clones, approximately 93% seen once. Sequencing input: naive CD4+ T cells from PBMCs. Subset here: CD45RA+ positively selected. All receptors come from a man aged 18 to 29 in good health. Some clones in this sample may be carry-over from other donors' samples.

The genes are TRBV7-9 and TRBJ2-5, with 8 bases that match TRBD2. V lost 1 base to trimming and J lost 5 bases; unmatched junction nucleotides: 6. The CDR3 loop spans 15 amino acids. Germline V CDR1 and CDR2: SEHNR, FQNEAQ (reference sequence). CDR3 protein: CASSLGGAGGETQYF. The DNA of the CDR3 is TGTGCCAGCAGCTTAGGAGGGGCGGGAGGTGAGACCCAGTACTTC.

This clone was counted once. The genes are TRBV6-6 and TRBJ2-1, with TRBD2 matching over 9 bases. After removal of 7 bases from V and 14 bases from J, the junction contained 12 bases not matched to a gene. The CDR3 runs to 13 residues. CDR1 and CDR2 from the germline V gene are MNHNY and SVGAGI (reference sequence). CDR3 nucleotide sequence: TGTGCCAGCATTGATCGGCTAGCGGGAATCGAGTTCTTC. It specifies CASIDRLAGIEFF.

The chain is built from TRBV2 and TRBJ2-7; 11 bases align to TRBD1. The CDR3 extends over 15 amino acids. The trim removed 5 bases at V and 1 base at J, leaving 4 bases unmatched. Germline CDR1 reads SNHLY; CDR2 reads FYNNEI. Written as DNA, the CDR3 is TGTGCCAGCAGTCGGGACAGGGGGATTTCCTACGAGCAGTACTTC. Amino acid sequence: CASSRDRGISYEQYF.

This clone was observed a single time. The chain uses TRBV10-3 and TRBJ1-1, with 7 bases identical to TRBD1. CDR3 length equals 12 residues. Per germline, CDR1 ENHRY and CDR2 SYGVKD. With V trimmed by 6 bases and J by 8 bases, 6 bases remained unmatched. DNA of the CDR3: TGTGCCATCAGGCAGATACAGGGGGAAGCTTTCTTT. This translates into CAIRQIQGEAFF.

This clone was observed once. V is TRBV9 and J is TRBJ1-1; no clear D gene. The V gene lost 0 bases and the J gene lost 0 bases, with 12 bases spanning the gap. The CDR3 runs 16 residues. The V gene's germline CDR1 is SGDLS and CDR2 YYNGEE. The CDR3 coding sequence is TGTGCCAGCAGCGTAGGTGGGCGGGCCTTGAACACTGAAGCTTTCTTT. Protein: CASSVGGRALNTEAFF.

The V and J genes are TRBV29-1 and TRBJ2-3; D possibly corresponds to TRBD1 (6 bases). CDR3 length: 13 amino acids. Per germline, CDR1 SQVTM and CDR2 ANQGSEA. The DNA of the CDR3 is TGCGGAACAGGGCCGACTAGCACAGATACGCAGTATTTT. Translation gives CGTGPTSTDTQYF.

The V and J genes are TRBV4-1 and TRBJ2-6; TRBD2 matches 10 bases. This CDR3 comprises 19 residues. Trimming took 3 bases from V and 2 from J; bases not matched to a gene: 10. CDR1 is MGHRA, CDR2 YSYEKL, per germline. The chain's CDR3 is CASSQTLAGDHAGANVLTF. The CDR3 DNA follows: TGCGCCAGCAGCCAGACCCTAGCGGGAGACCACGCTGGGGCCAACGTCCTGACTTTC.

The chain is built from TRBV2 and TRBJ2-5; D remains ambiguous. The germline V gene has CDR1 SNHLY and CDR2 FYNNEI. The CDR3 is 13 amino acids. Trimming removed 3 bases at V and 4 bases at J, with 9 bases between. The CDR3 loop is CASSDGFSETQYF. CDR3 bases: TGTGCCAGCAGTGACGGCTTCTCAGAGACCCAGTACTTC.

This clone was detected once. Other DNA sequences from this sample encode an identical CDR3 as well. The V call is TRBV6-1, the J call TRBJ2-5; D gene ambiguous. Trimming shortened V by 1 base and J by 1 base, and 1 base separated the two germline ends. The CDR3 is 12 amino acids. CDR1 is MNHNS and CDR2 is SASEGT in the germline V gene. CDR3 amino acids: CASSEVQETQYF. The CDR3 nucleotides are TGTGCCAGCAGTGAAGTCCAAGAGACCCAGTACTTC.

The CDR3 region is CASKDISLTGELFF. CDR3 nucleotides: TGTGCCAGTAAGGACATAAGCCTCACCGGGGAGCTGTTTTTT. The chain combines TRBV7-9 with TRBJ2-2; maybe TRBD1 (5 bases). Per germline, CDR1 SEHNR and CDR2 FQNEAQ (reference sequence). V was trimmed by 9 bases and J by 4 bases, leaving 15 bases between them. CDR3 length: 14 amino acids.

The chain links TRBV28 to TRBJ2-7, with D unclear. V was trimmed by 6 bases and J by 4 bases, leaving 10 bases between them. CDR1 is MDHEN and CDR2 is SYDVKM in the germline V gene. The CDR3 runs to 12 residues. The CDR3 bases are TGTGCCAGCAGCGACATGGTATACGAGCAGTACTTC. Amino acid sequence: CASSDMVYEQYF.

In this sample, this clone turned up once. Different DNA sequences within this sample yield the same CDR3. This chain links TRBV28 with TRBJ2-7, with D perhaps matching TRBD2 (5 bases). Trimming removed 5 bases at V and 5 bases at J, with 7 bases between. The CDR3 is made up of 11 amino acids. Germline V lookup: CDR1 MDHEN, CDR2 SYDVKM. CDR3 DNA: TGTGCCAGCAGTCCGAGGGACGAGCAGTACTTC. As protein: CASSPRDEQYF.

This chain links TRBV5-4 with TRBJ2-7, with 10 bases lining up with TRBD2. This CDR3 contains 14 residues. Germline loops: CDR1 SGHNT, CDR2 YYREEE (reference sequence). Germline trimming cut 9 bases from V and 2 bases from J; bases unmatched to any gene: 8. CDR3 loop: CATATAGGPYEQYF. The CDR3 bases are TGTGCCACAGCGACAGCGGGAGGGCCCTACGAGCAGTACTTC.

V and J are TRBV15 and TRBJ2-5, with D perhaps TRBD1 (6 bases). This CDR3 region has 15 residues. CDR1 and CDR2 (germline): LNHNV, YYDKDF (reference sequence). The V end was cut by 0 bases, the J end by 3 bases, with 11 bases between. DNA for the CDR3: TGTGCCACCAGCAGAGATCAGGGGCCCGAAGAGACCCAGTACTTC. Protein product: CATSRDQGPEETQYF.

The genes are TRBV28 and TRBJ1-4; tentatively, D is TRBD1 (5 bases). CDR1 and CDR2 from the germline V gene are MDHEN and SYDVKM. Trimming took off 5 bases at V and 4 bases at J, with 11 bases between the two ends. The CDR3 spans 14 residues. The CDR3 coding sequence is TGTGCCAGCAGTGTATCGGGGGTTAATGAAAAACTGTTTTTT. Amino acids: CASSVSGVNEKLFF.

The V gene is TRBV30, the J gene TRBJ2-2; 11 nucleotides line up with TRBD1. V shed 2 bases and J 4 bases; nucleotides not matched to a gene: 3. The CDR3 is made up of 15 amino acids. Germline V lookup: CDR1 GTSNPN, CDR2 SVGIG (reference sequence). CDR3 in amino acids: CAWSTGTGGTGELFF. Here the CDR3 DNA reads TGTGCCTGGAGTACCGGGACAGGGGGCACCGGGGAGCTGTTTTTT. The entire variable domain, with the rest obtained from reference TRBV30 and TRBJ2-2, is as follows: SQTIHQWPATLVQPVGSPLSLECTVEGTSNPNLYWYRQAAGRGLQLLFYSVGIGQISSEVPQNLSASRPQDRQFILSSKKLLLSDSGFYLCAWSTGTGGTGELFFGEGSRLTVL.

The chain combines TRBV11-2 with TRBJ2-1; D remains unclear. V was cut by 3 bases and J by 0 bases, with 6 bases left in between. The CDR3 runs to 14 residues. Looked up from germline, CDR1 is SGHAT and CDR2 is FQNNGV. The CDR3 loop is CASSLHPSYNEQFF. CDR3 DNA sequence: TGTGCCAGCAGCTTGCATCCCTCCTACAATGAGCAGTTCTTC.

Concerning this clone itself: Different DNA sequences within this sample yield the same CDR3. The chain links TRBV2 to TRBJ2-7; 11 bases agree with TRBD2. With V trimmed by 6 bases and J by 1 base, 2 bases remained unmatched. The CDR3 sequence is 14 residues long. The germline V gene encodes CDR1 SNHLY and CDR2 FYNNEI. In nucleotides, the CDR3 is TGTGCCAGCAGCGGGACTAGCGGATCCTACGAGCAGTACTTC. This sequence encodes CASSGTSGSYEQYF.

The V and J genes are TRBV5-1 and TRBJ2-2; D gene unclear. V dropped 2 bases and J dropped 4 bases, with 12 bases sitting between them. This CDR3 contains 15 residues. Germline CDR1 is SGHRS and CDR2 is YFSETQ. The CDR3 spells CASSLGQTLTGELFF. The CDR3 DNA sequence: TGCGCCAGCAGCTTAGGGCAGACCCTCACCGGGGAGCTGTTTTTT.

This clone appeared a single time. The gene calls are TRBV7-6 and TRBJ2-1; 8 nucleotides match TRBD2. Germline-derived CDR1 and CDR2 are SGHVS and FNYEAQ. The CDR3 extends over 19 amino acids. The V segment lost 3 bases and the J segment 0 bases; nucleotides outside the gene matches: 13. The CDR3 protein is CASSFWTAGGPLSYNEQFF. The CDR3 coding sequence is TGTGCCAGCAGCTTCTGGACGGCGGGAGGCCCCCTCTCCTACAATGAGCAGTTCTTC.

The chain recombines TRBV2 with TRBJ2-2; 9 nucleotides match TRBD1. The trim removed 7 bases at V and 5 bases at J, leaving 8 bases unmatched. This CDR3 spans 15 amino acids. CDR1 and CDR2 from the germline V gene are SNHLY and FYNNEI. CDR3 amino acids: CASIGTTGGTGELFF. As DNA, the CDR3 is TGTGCCAGCATAGGGACGACAGGGGGAACCGGGGAGCTGTTTTTT.

This clone was counted once. V usage is TRBV27 and J usage is TRBJ2-1; TRBD2 matches 10 bases. The CDR3 spans 16 residues. After removal of 3 bases from V and 6 bases from J, the junction contained 8 bases not matched to a gene. Germline CDR1 and CDR2: MNHEY and SMNVEV (reference sequence). CDR3 residues: CASSLGAGGFSNEQFF. The CDR3 region has the DNA TGTGCCAGCAGTTTGGGAGCGGGAGGGTTCAGCAATGAGCAGTTCTTC.